This T cell receptor (beta chain) was captured by sequencing in a study of cytomegalovirus exposure and HLA in healthy donors. Turning to the study itself: The study's early data release held about 85 million unique TCRs from HLA-typed donors.

The CDR3 sequence is 15 residues long. Losses at the gene ends were 4 bases for V and 3 bases for J; bases not matched to a gene: 7. Per germline, CDR1 MNHEY and CDR2 SVGAGI. Comment on this clone: The target antigen is unknown.

Study-wide findings and caveats: V- and J-gene trimming of TCR beta was linked (in a later analysis) to a missense DCLRE1C variant. Per a later analysis, HLA-associated TCR beta chains showed more clonal expansion than other, equally common TCR beta chains.

The PCR made use of 60 Vbeta and 13 Jbeta primers. The protocol was immunoSEQ multiplex PCR, while the TCRdb copy is restricted to in-frame clones and leaves out a portion. Of some 85,000 clones in the sample, more than 70% were seen once. The sample was PBMCs. V is TRBV6-5 and J is TRBJ1-1; 8 bases are a match to TRBD1. The source of this sequence is a man aged 35-49 years in good health and CMV-seronegative. The CDR3 DNA follows: TGTGCCAGCAGTTTCGCAGGGGGCGCTGACACTGAAGCTTTCTTT. Translation gives CASSFAGGADTEAFF.